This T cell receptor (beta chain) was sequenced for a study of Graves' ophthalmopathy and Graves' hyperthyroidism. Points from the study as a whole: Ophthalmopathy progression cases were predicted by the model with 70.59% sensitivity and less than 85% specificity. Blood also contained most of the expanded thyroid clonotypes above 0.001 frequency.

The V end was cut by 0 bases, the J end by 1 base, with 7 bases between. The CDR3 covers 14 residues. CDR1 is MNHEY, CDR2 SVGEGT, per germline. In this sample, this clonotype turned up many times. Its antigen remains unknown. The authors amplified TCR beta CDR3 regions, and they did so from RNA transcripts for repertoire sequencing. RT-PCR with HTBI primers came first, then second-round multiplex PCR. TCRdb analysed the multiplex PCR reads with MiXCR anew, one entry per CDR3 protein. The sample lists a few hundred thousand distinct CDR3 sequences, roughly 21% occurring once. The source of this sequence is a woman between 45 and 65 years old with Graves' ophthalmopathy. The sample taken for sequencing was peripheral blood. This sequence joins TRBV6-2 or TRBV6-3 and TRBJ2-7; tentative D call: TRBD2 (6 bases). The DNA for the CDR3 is TGTGCCAGCAGTTACTCGGGAGGTTCCTACGAGCAGTACTTC. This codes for CASSYSGGSYEQYF.